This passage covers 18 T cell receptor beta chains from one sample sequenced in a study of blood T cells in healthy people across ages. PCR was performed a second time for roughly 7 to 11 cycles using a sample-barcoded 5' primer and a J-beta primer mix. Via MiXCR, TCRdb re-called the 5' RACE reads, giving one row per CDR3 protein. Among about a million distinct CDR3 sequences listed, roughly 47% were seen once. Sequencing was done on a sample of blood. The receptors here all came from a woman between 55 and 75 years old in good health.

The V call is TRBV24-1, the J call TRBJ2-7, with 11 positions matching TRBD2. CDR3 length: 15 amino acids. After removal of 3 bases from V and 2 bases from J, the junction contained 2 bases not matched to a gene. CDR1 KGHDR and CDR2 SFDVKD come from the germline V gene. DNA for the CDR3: TGTGCCACCAGTGATGGGACTAGCGGCACCTACGAGCAGTACTTC. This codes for CATSDGTSGTYEQYF.

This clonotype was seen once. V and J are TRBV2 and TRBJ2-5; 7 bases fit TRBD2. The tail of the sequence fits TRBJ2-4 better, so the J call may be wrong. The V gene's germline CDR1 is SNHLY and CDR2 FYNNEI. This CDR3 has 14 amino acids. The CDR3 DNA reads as TGTGCCAGCGGAGGACTAGGACTAAAAAACATTCAGTACTTC. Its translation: CASGGLGLKNIQYF.

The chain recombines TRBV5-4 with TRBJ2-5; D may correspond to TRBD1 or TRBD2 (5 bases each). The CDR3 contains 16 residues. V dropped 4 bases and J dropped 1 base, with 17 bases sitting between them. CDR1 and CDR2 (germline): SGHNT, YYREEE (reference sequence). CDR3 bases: TGTGCCAGCAGCCCGACTGGGGGAACCTCCCAAGAGACCCAGTACTTC. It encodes CASSPTGGTSQETQYF.

CDR3 in amino acids: CSARDVHETDNEQFF. CDR3 DNA: TGCAGTGCTAGAGATGTCCACGAGACAGACAATGAGCAGTTCTTC. The V call is TRBV20-1, the J call TRBJ2-1; TRBD1 is a possible D gene (5 bases). This CDR3 region has 15 residues. Per germline, CDR1 DFQATT and CDR2 SNEGSKA (reference sequence). V lost 0 bases, J lost 5 bases, and 14 bases lay in between.

CDR3 sequence: CASSLGRVVGELFF. The DNA for the CDR3 is TGTGCCAGCAGCTTAGGAAGGGTCGTGGGGGAGCTGTTTTTT. The chain recombines TRBV7-2 with TRBJ2-2, with D unresolved. This CDR3 contains 14 residues. Trimming left V 1 base short and J 8 bases short, with 11 bases between. Germline lookup yields CDR1 SGHTA and CDR2 FQGNSA.

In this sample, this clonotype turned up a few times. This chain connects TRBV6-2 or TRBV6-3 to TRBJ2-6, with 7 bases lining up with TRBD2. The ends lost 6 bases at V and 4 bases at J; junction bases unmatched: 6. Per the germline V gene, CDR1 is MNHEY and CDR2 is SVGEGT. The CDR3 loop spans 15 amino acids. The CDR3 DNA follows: TGTGCCAGCAGAAACGGGGGGTACGGGGCCAACGTCCTGACTTTC. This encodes CASRNGGYGANVLTF.

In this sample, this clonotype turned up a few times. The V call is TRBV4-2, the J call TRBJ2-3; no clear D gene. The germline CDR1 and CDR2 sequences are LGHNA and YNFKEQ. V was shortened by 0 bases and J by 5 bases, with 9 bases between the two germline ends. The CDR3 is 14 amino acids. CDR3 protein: CASSQEALRDTQYF. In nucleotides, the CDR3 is TGTGCCAGCAGCCAAGAGGCTCTGAGAGATACGCAGTATTTT.

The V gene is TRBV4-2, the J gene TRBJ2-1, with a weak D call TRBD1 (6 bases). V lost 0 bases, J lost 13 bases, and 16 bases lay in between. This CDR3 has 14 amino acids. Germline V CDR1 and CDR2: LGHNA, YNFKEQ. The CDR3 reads CASSQEVQGWPQFF. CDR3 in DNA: TGTGCCAGCAGCCAAGAAGTACAGGGTTGGCCCCAGTTCTTC.

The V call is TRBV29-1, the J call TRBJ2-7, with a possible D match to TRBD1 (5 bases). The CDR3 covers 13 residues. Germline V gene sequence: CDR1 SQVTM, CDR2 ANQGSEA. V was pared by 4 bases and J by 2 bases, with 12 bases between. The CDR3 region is CSVAQALTYEQYF. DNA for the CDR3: TGCAGCGTTGCACAGGCACTGACCTACGAGCAGTACTTC.

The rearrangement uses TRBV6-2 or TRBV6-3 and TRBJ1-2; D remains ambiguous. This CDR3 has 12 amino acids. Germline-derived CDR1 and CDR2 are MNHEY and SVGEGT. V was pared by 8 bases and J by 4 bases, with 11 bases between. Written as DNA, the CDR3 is TGTGCCAGCCTGGACGGAGTCTATGGCTACACCTTC. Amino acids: CASLDGVYGYTF.

The CDR3 spells CSAADYRSYEQYF. CDR3 coding DNA: TGCAGTGCTGCGGACTACCGGAGCTACGAGCAGTACTTC. The chain couples TRBV20-1 to TRBJ2-7; the D gene is possibly TRBD2 (6 bases). V was cut by 5 bases and J by 3 bases, with 14 bases left in between. CDR1 and CDR2 (germline): DFQATT, SNEGSKA (reference sequence). The CDR3 is made up of 13 amino acids.

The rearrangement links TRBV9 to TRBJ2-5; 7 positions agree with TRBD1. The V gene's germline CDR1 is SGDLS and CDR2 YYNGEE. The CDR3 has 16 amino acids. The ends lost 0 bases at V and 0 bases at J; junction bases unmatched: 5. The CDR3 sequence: CASSVGDRRNQETQYF. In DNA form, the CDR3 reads TGTGCCAGCAGCGTAGGGGACAGAAGAAACCAAGAGACCCAGTACTTC.

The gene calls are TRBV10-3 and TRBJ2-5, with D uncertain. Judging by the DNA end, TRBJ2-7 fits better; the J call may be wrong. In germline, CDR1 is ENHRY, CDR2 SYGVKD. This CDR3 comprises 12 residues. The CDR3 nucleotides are TGTGCCATCAGTGAGAATGGGTACGAGCAGTACTTC. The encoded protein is CAISENGYEQYF.

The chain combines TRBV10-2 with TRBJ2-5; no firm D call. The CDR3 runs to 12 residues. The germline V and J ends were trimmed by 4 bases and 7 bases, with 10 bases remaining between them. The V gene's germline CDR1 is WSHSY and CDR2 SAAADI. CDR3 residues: CASSGQFGTQYF. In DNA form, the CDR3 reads TGCGCCAGCAGTGGCCAGTTCGGGACCCAGTACTTC.

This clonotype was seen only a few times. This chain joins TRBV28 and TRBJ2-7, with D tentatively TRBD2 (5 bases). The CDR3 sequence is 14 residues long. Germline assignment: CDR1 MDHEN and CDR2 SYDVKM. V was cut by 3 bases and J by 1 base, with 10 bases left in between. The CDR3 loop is CASSFETGSYEQYF. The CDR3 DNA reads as TGTGCCAGCAGTTTCGAGACGGGATCCTACGAGCAGTACTTC.

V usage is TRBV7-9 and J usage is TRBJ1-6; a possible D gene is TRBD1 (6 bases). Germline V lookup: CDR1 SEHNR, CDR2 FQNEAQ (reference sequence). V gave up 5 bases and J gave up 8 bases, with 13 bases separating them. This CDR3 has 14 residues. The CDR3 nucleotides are TGTGCCAGCAGCCTGCGGGACAACTATTCACCCCTCCACTTT. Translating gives CASSLRDNYSPLHF.

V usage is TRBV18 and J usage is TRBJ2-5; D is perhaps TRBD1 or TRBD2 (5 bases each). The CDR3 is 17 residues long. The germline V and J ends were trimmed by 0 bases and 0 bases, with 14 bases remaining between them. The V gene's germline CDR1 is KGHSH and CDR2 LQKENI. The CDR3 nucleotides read TGTGCCAGCTCACCACCGAGGAGGACATCGTACCAAGAGACCCAGTACTTC. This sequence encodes CASSPPRRTSYQETQYF.

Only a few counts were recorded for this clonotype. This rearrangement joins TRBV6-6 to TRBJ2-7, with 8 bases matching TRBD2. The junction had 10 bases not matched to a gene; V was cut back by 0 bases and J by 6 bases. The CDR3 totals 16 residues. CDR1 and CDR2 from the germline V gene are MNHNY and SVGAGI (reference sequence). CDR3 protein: CASSYSAGVQVSEQYF. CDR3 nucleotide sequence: TGTGCCAGCAGTTACTCAGCGGGGGTTCAGGTATCCGAGCAGTACTTC.